The T cell receptor (beta chain) described here comes from a study of blood T cells in healthy people across ages. Study as a whole: Capture by template switching was about one barcoded beta molecule per two T cells.

V was shortened by 9 bases and J by 11 bases, with 21 bases between the two germline ends. This CDR3 contains 13 residues. From germline, CDR1 is KGHDR and CDR2 SFDVKD. A second 7 to 11 cycle PCR used barcoded and J-beta primers. TCRdb analysed the 5' RACE reads with MiXCR anew, one entry per CDR3 protein. This table holds about 780,000 distinct CDR3 sequences, about half found once. This clonotype was observed a handful of times. Researchers collected about 9.7 milliliters of peripheral blood from every single donor. The clonotype was recovered from a man aged 80 or over in good health. The sequencing sample was made of blood. This sequence joins TRBV24-1 and TRBJ2-5; D perhaps matches TRBD2 (6 bases). CDR3 DNA sequence: TGTGCCACCCGGGACTTCAACGATAATGAGCAGTACTTC. Translating gives CATRDFNDNEQYF.